This T cell receptor (beta chain) was identified during a study of blood T cells in healthy people across ages. The study, taken as a whole, reports: The donors' CMV status was not determined, possibly confounding changes in expanded clonotypes. Bulk PBMC profiling left naive and antigen-experienced comparisons inconclusive.

V was clipped by 2 bases and J by 4 bases, with 8 bases between them. The V gene's germline CDR1 is MGHDK and CDR2 SYGVNS. The CDR3 totals 14 residues. A second PCR, run for about 7 to 11 cycles, used a sample-barcoded 5' primer plus a J-beta primer mix. Each cDNA molecule was tagged by a template-switch adaptor that had 12 random nucleotides. TCRdb re-analysed the 5' RACE reads in MiXCR, keeping a single row per CDR3 protein. The table lists around 690,000 distinct CDR3 sequences, approximately 59% of them singletons. As regards this clonotype: The antigen remains undetermined.

The gene calls are TRBV25-1 and TRBJ2-2; D is undetermined. This receptor was taken from a man between 60 and 75 years old in good health. The sample was blood. CDR3 bases: TGTGCCAGCAGTGAACCCCATACCACCGGGGAGCTGTTTTTT. Residues: CASSEPHTTGELFF.